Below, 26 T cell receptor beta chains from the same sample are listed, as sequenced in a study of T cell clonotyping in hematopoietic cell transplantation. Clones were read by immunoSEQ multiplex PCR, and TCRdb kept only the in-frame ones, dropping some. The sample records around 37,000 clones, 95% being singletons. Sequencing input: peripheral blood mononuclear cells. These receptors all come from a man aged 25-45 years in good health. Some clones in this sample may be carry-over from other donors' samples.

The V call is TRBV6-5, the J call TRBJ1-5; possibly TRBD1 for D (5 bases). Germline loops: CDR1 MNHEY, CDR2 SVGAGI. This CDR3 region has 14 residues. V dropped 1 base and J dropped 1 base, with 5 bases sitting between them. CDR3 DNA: TGTGCCAGCAGTTACTGGGGGAGCAATCAGCCCCAGCATTTT. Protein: CASSYWGSNQPQHF.

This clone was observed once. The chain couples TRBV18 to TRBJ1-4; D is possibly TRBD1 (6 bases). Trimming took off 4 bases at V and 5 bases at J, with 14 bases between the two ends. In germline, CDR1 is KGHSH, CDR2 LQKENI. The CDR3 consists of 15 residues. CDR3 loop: CASSQTDSPNEKLFF. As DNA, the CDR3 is TGTGCCAGCTCACAAACGGACAGTCCAAATGAAAAACTGTTTTTT.

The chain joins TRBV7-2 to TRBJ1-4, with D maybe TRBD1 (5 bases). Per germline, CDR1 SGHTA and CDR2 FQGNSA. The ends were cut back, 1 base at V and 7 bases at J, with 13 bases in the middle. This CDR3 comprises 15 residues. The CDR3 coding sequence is TGTGCCAGCAGCTTAGTTCTCACCGGGGGTGAAAAACTGTTTTTT. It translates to CASSLVLTGGEKLFF.

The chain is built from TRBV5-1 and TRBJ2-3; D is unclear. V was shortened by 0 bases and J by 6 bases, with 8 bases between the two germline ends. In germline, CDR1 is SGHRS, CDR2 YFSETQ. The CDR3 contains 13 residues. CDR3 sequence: CASSLATLDTQYF. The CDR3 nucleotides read TGCGCCAGCAGCTTGGCGACACTTGATACGCAGTATTTT.

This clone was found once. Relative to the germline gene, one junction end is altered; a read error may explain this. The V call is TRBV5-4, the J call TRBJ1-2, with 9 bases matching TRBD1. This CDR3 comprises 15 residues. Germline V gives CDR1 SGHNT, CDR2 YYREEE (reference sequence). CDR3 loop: CAGSAGTGIPYGYTF. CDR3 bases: TGTGCCGGCAGCGCAGGGACAGGGATACCTTATGGCTACACCTTC.

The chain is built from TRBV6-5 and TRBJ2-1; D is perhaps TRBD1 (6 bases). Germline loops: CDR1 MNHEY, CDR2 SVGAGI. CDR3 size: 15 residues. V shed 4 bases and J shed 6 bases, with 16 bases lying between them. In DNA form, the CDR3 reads TGTGCCAGCAGTTGGGGCAGGGGTGGAAGCAATGAGCAGTTCTTC. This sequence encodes CASSWGRGGSNEQFF.

The CDR3 here is CSVESRLDRSTDTQYF. The CDR3 DNA sequence: TGCAGCGTTGAAAGTCGGCTCGACAGGAGCACAGATACGCAGTATTTT. This chain joins TRBV29-1 and TRBJ2-3; TRBD1 is a possible D gene (6 bases). Looked up from germline, CDR1 is SQVTM and CDR2 is ANQGSEA. V was cut by 2 bases and J by 0 bases, with 15 bases left in between. CDR3 length: 16 amino acids.

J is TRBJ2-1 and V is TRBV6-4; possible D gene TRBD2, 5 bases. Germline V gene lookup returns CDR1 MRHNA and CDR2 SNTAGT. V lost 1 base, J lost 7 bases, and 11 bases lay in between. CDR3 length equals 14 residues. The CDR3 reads CASSDFSSGNEQFF. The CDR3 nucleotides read TGTGCCAGCAGTGACTTCTCTTCGGGGAATGAGCAGTTCTTC.

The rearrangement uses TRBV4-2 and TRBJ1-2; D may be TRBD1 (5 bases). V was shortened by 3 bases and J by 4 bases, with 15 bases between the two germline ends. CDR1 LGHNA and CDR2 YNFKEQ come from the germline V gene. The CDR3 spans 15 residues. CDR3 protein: CASSHGTGALYGYTF. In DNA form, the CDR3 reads TGTGCCAGCAGCCACGGGACGGGCGCTCTCTATGGCTACACCTTC.

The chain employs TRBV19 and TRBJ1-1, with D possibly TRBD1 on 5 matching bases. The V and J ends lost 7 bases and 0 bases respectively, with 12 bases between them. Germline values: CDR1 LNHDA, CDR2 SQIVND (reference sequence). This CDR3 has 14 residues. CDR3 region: CASIRDGLNTEAFF. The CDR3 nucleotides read TGTGCCAGTATCCGGGACGGATTGAACACTGAAGCTTTCTTT. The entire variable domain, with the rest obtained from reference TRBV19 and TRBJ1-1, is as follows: DGGITQSPKYLFRKEGQNVTLSCEQNLNHDAMYWYRQDPGQGLRLIYYSQIVNDFQKGDIAEGYSVSREKKESFPLTVTSAQKNPTAFYLCASIRDGLNTEAFFGQGTRLTVV.

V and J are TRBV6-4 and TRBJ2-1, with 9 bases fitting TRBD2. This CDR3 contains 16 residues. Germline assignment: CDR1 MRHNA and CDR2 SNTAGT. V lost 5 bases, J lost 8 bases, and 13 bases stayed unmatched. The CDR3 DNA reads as TGTGCCAGCAGTAATCATGCGGGAGGGGCATCGGATGAGCAGTTCTTC. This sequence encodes CASSNHAGGASDEQFF.

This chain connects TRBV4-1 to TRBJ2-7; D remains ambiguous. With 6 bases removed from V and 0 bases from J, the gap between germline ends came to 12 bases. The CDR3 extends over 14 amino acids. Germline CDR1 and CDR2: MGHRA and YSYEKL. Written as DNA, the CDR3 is TGCGCCAGCAGTGGTAGTGATTCCTCCTACGAGCAGTACTTC. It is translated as CASSGSDSSYEQYF.

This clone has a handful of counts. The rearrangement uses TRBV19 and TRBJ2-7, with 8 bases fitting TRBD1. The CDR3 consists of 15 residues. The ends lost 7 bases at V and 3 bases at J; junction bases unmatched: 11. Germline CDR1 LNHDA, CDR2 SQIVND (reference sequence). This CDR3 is CASNDPGQANYEQYF. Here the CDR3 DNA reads TGTGCCAGTAATGATCCGGGACAGGCGAACTACGAGCAGTACTTC.

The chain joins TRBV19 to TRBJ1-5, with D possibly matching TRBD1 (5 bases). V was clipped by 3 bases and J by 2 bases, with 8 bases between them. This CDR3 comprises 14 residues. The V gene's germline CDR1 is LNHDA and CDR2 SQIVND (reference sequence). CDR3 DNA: TGTGCCAGTAGTATGCAGGGCGGCAATCAGCCCCAGCATTTT. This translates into CASSMQGGNQPQHF. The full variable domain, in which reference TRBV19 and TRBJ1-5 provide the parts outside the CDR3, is DGGITQSPKYLFRKEGQNVTLSCEQNLNHDAMYWYRQDPGQGLRLIYYSQIVNDFQKGDIAEGYSVSREKKESFPLTVTSAQKNPTAFYLCASSMQGGNQPQHFGDGTRLSIL.

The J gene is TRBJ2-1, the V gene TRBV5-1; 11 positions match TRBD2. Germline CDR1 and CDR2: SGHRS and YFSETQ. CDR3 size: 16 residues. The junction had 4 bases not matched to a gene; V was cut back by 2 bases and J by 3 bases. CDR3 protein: CASSFLTSGSYNEQFF. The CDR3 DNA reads TGCGCCAGCAGCTTTCTTACTAGCGGGAGCTACAATGAGCAGTTCTTC.

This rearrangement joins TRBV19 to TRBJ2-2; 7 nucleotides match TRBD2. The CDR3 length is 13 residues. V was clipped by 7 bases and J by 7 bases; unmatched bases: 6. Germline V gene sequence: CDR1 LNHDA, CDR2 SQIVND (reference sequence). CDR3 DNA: TGTGCCAGTATTGGGGGGGGAATCGGGGAGCTGTTTTTT. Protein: CASIGGGIGELFF. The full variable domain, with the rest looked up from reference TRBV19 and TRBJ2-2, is DGGITQSPKYLFRKEGQNVTLSCEQNLNHDAMYWYRQDPGQGLRLIYYSQIVNDFQKGDIAEGYSVSREKKESFPLTVTSAQKNPTAFYLCASIGGGIGELFFGEGSRLTVL.

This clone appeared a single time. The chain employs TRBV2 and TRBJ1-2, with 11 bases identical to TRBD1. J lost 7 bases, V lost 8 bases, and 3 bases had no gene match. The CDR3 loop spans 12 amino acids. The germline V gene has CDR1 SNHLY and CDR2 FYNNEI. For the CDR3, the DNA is TGTGCCAGCGGACAGGGGGCTGCTGGCTACACCTTC. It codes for CASGQGAAGYTF. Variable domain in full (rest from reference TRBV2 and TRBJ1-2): EPEVTQTPSHQVTQMGQEVILRCVPISNHLYFYWYRQILGQKVEFLVSFYNNEISEKSEIFDDQFSVERPDGSNFTLKIRSTKLEDSAMYFCASGQGAAGYTFGSGTRLTVV.

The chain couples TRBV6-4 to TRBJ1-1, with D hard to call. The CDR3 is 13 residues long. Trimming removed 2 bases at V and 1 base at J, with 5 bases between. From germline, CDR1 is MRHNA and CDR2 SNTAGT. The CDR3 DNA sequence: TGTGCCAGCAGTGACGAGTGGAACACTGAAGCTTTCTTT. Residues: CASSDEWNTEAFF.

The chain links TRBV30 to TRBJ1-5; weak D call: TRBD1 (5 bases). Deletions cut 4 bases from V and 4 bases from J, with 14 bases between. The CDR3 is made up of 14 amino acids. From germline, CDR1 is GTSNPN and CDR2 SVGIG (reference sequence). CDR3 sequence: CAWNVLGGNQPQHF. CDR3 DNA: TGTGCCTGGAACGTTTTGGGGGGGAATCAGCCCCAGCATTTT.

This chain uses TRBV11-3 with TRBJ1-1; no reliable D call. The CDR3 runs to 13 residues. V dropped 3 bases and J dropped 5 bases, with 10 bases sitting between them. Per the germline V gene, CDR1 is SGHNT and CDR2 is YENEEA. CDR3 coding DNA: TGTGCCAGCAGCTTGGTCCCTAGGACTGAAGCTTTCTTT. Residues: CASSLVPRTEAFF.

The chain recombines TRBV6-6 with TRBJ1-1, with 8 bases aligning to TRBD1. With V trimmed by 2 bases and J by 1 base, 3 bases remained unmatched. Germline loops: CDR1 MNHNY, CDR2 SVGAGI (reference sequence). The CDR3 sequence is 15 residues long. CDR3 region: CASSYPQGGNTEAFF. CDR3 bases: TGTGCCAGCAGTTACCCACAGGGGGGGAACACTGAAGCTTTCTTT.

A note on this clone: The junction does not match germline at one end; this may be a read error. This chain's CDR3 is CASSLSPSHSRGGELFF. Written as DNA, the CDR3 is TGTGCTAGCAGCTTAAGCCCGTCCCACTCCCGGGGCGGGGAGCTGTTTTTT. The chain uses TRBV7-7 and TRBJ2-2; tentatively, D is TRBD2 (5 bases). Germline CDR1 SSHAT, CDR2 FNYEAQ (reference sequence). The CDR3 has 17 amino acids.

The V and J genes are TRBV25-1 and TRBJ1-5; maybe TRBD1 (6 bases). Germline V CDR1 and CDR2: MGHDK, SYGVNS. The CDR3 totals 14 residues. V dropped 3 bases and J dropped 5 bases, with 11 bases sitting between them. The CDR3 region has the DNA TGTGCCAGCAGTGATTGGGGGGCGGATCAGCCCCAGCATTTT. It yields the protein CASSDWGADQPQHF. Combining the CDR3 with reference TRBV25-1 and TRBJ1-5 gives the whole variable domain EADIYQTPRYLVIGTGKKITLECSQTMGHDKMYWYQQDPGMELHLIHYSYGVNSTEKGDLSSESTVSRIRTEHFPLTLESARPSHTSQYLCASSDWGADQPQHFGDGTRLSIL.

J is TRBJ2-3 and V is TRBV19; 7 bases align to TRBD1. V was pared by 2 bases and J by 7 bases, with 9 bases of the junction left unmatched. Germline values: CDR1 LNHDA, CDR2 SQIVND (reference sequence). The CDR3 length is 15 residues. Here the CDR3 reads CASSIIGTEQNTQYF. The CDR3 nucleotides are TGTGCCAGTAGTATAATCGGGACAGAGCAAAATACGCAGTATTTT.

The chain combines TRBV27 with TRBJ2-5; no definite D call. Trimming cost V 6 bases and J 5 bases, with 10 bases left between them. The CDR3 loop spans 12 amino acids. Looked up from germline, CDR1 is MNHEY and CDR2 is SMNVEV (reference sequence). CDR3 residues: CASSAFGETQYF. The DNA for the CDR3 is TGTGCCAGCAGCGCATTTGGTGAGACCCAGTACTTC.

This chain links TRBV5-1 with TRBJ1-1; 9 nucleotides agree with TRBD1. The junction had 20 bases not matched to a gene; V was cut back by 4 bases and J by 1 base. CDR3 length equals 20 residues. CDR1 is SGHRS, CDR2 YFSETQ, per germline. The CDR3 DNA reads TGCGCCAGCAGCGCCTACTGGGGGGGAGCGACAGGGGGGAGGAACACTGAAGCTTTCTTT. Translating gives CASSAYWGGATGGRNTEAFF.